The rows below give T cell receptor beta chains drawn from one sample of a study of blood T cell repertoires in COVID-19. Some clones are missing from TCRdb's copy, which holds only in-frame ones; the method was immunoSEQ multiplex PCR. Among some 170,000 clones, approximately 80% were seen once, and the ten largest hold about 15%. The sequencing sample was made of PBMCs or T cells enriched from blood (not recorded which). The receptors shown here come from a man aged 45-60 years who had recovered from COVID-19. Both conserved end residues are part of each CDR3. D genes are given only for firm matches. Clone size is shown for a subset of rows, as once, few, many or a class of expanded clone.

TRBD1 | TRBJ1-5 | TRBV5-5 | NA | TGTGCCAGCAGCTCCCGCCCAGGGGGCGCGGGCAATCAGCCCCAGCATTTT | CASSSRPGGAGNQPQHF
NA | TRBJ1-3 | TRBV11-2 | NA | TGTGCCAGCAGCACCCTGGGGCCGGGAAACACCATATATTTT | CASSTLGPGNTIYF
NA | TRBJ2-3 | TRBV5-4 | NA | TGTGCCAGCAGCTTGAATAGGGGGGATACGCAGTATTTT | CASSLNRGDTQYF
TRBD1 | TRBJ1-2 | TRBV9 | NA | TGTGCCAGCAGCACCCAACAGGGGGCGAACGATGGCTACACCTTC | CASSTQQGANDGYTF
NA | TRBJ1-2 | TRBV29-1 | many | TGCAGCGTTGACGGAGCCTATGGCTACACCTTC | CSVDGAYGYTF
NA | TRBJ2-2 | TRBV5-4 | few | TGTGCCACCACAAACACCGGGGAGCTGTTTTTT | CATTNTGELFF
NA | TRBJ1-3 | TRBV5-1 | NA | TGCGCCAGCAGGGACAACAGGGCTGGAAACACCATATATTTT | CASRDNRAGNTIYF
TRBD1 | TRBJ2-7 | TRBV30 | NA | TGTGCCTGGAGTTCACAGGGGTGGGAGCAGTACTTC | CAWSSQGWEQYF
NA | TRBJ1-1 | TRBV20-1 | NA | TGCAGTGCTAGTAATCTGAGGGTCCGAAGGGGGACTGAAGCTTTCTTT | CSASNLRVRRGTEAFF
NA | TRBJ2-2 | TRBV3-1/TRBV3-2 | NA | TGTGCCAGCAGGGTAGACAGGCAGAACACCGGGGAGCTGTTTTTT | CASRVDRQNTGELFF
TRBD2 | TRBJ2-3 | TRBV5-1 | NA | TGCGCCAGCAGCTCGGGGAGCGGGGTCCGGTCAGATACGCAGTATTTT | CASSSGSGVRSDTQYF
TRBD1 | TRBJ1-2 | TRBV5-6 | NA | TGTGCCAGCAGCCGACCAGGGGGATATGGCTACACCTTC | CASSRPGGYGYTF
NA | TRBJ1-1 | TRBV6-5 | once | TGTGCCAGCAGACTGAACAGGGTGGGGGACACTGAAGCTTTCTTT | CASRLNRVGDTEAFF
NA | TRBJ1-5 | TRBV2 | NA | TGTGCCAGCAACGGCCCCCGGGGGGCGAATCAGCCCCAGCATTTT | CASNGPRGANQPQHF
TRBD1 | TRBJ1-2 | TRBV27 | NA | TGTGCCAGCAGTTCAGCCTCCGGGACAGGTCCGATTTATGGCTACACCTTC | CASSSASGTGPIYGYTF
TRBD1 | TRBJ2-2 | TRBV7-7 | NA | TGTGCCAGCAGCCCACAGGGGAGCGGCACCGGGGAGCTGTTTTTT | CASSPQGSGTGELFF
NA | TRBJ1-6 | TRBV6-1 | NA | TGTGCCAGCAGTGGAACCGGGACATTTAACTCCTATAATTCACCCCTCCACTTT | CASSGTGTFNSYNSPLHF
TRBD1 | TRBJ1-2 | TRBV5-1 | NA | TGCGCCAGCAGCTTGGGAGGACAGGGGGCAGAGGGCTACACCTTC | CASSLGGQGAEGYTF
NA | TRBJ1-5 | TRBV28 | NA | TGTGCCAGCAGCTACGCAAGGGGGACCAATCAGCCCCAGCATTTT | CASSYARGTNQPQHF
NA | TRBJ1-1 | TRBV6-4 | NA | TGTGCCAGCGGGGGGGAGGCGACTGGGACTGAAGCTTTCTTT | CASGGEATGTEAFF
TRBD1 | TRBJ1-1 | TRBV5-6 | NA | TGTGCCAGCAGCTCTAGGACAGGGAGGGAAGCTTTCTTT | CASSSRTGREAFF
NA | TRBJ2-1 | TRBV27 | NA | TGTGCCAGCACCTTGAGGGCCACAGTACAGTGGCCGTTCTTC | CASTLRATVQWPFF
NA | TRBJ1-4 | TRBV30 | NA | TGTGCCTGGAGTGTACCGGGGTTTGAAAAACTGTTTTTT | CAWSVPGFEKLFF
NA | TRBJ2-2 | TRBV7-3 | few | TGTGCCAGCAGCTTAATAGGGGGAAACACCGGGGAGCTGTTTTTT | CASSLIGGNTGELFF
NA | TRBJ1-1 | TRBV18 | NA | TGTGCCAGCTCACCCGACGTCAGCGACACTGAAGCTTTCTTT | CASSPDVSDTEAFF
TRBD2 | TRBJ2-1 | TRBV2 | NA | TGTGCCAGCAGAGTAGCGGGGGGGCAGGGAAATGAGCAGTTCTTC | CASRVAGGQGNEQFF
TRBD1 | TRBJ1-1 | TRBV7-2 | NA | TGTGCCAGCAACCATCAGGGGACAGGGCCAACATCTGAAGCTTTCTTT | CASNHQGTGPTSEAFF
NA | TRBJ2-7 | TRBV3-1/TRBV3-2 | NA | TGTGCCAGCAGCCAAGATCGCAGGGGCTACGAGCAGTACTTC | CASSQDRRGYEQYF
NA | TRBJ2-5 | TRBV7-6 | NA | TGTGCCAGCAGCTTAGTTTGGCAGCAAGAGACCCAGTACTTC | CASSLVWQQETQYF
TRBD1 | TRBJ1-4 | TRBV3-1/TRBV3-2 | NA | TGTGCCAGCAGCCAATCCGGACAGGCGGGAGAAAAACTGTTTTTT | CASSQSGQAGEKLFF
TRBD1 | TRBJ1-4 | TRBV18 | NA | TGTGCCAGCTCACCACGGGGACAGGCAACTAATGAAAAACTGTTTTTT | CASSPRGQATNEKLFF
TRBD1 | TRBJ1-2 | TRBV7-9 | NA | TGTGCCAGCAGCTTAGAGCCCGGGACAGGGATTACCTGGGATTATGGCTACACCTTC | CASSLEPGTGITWDYGYTF
TRBD2 | TRBJ2-5 | TRBV7-9 | NA | TGTGCCAGCAGCCTTAGCGGGGGGGCGGAGACCCAGTACTTC | CASSLSGGAETQYF
TRBD1 | TRBJ2-2 | TRBV20-1 | NA | TGCAGTGCCAGGGGGTCCGGGGAGCTGTTTTTT | CSARGSGELFF
TRBD1 | TRBJ1-2 | TRBV2 | NA | TGTGCCAGCAGTGAATCCACGGGACAGGGTTTCGGCTACACCTTC | CASSESTGQGFGYTF
TRBD1 | TRBJ1-2 | TRBV7-9 | NA | TGTGCCAGCAGCTATTCCCACCCAGGGGGACACAACTATGGCTACACCTTC | CASSYSHPGGHNYGYTF
TRBD1 | TRBJ1-6 | TRBV7-3 | NA | TGTGCCAGCAGCTTAAGTAGGGGGCCGAATTCACCCCTCCACTTT | CASSLSRGPNSPLHF
NA | TRBJ1-5 | TRBV19 | NA | TGTGCCAGTAGTGAAAATTCACCGGGTGCGGGCAATCAGCCCCAGCATTTT | CASSENSPGAGNQPQHF
NA | TRBJ1-1 | TRBV6-5 | NA | TGTGCCAGCAGAAAAACGGGACACCCTAACACTGAAGCTTTCTTT | CASRKTGHPNTEAFF
TRBD1 | TRBJ2-7 | TRBV5-4 | NA | TGTGCCAGCAGCTCTATACAGGGGGCATACGAGCAGTACTTC | CASSSIQGAYEQYF
NA | TRBJ2-1 | TRBV9 | NA | TGTGCCAGCAGCGTAGCGAGCGGAGGCTACAATGAGCAGTTCTTC | CASSVASGGYNEQFF
TRBD1 | TRBJ1-1 | TRBV5-1 | NA | TGCGCCAGCAGCATTGGAGGGACAGCGAACACTGAAGCTTTCTTT | CASSIGGTANTEAFF
TRBD2 | TRBJ2-2 | TRBV9 | once | TGTGCCAGCAGCATCCCCACAGGGACTAGCGGGGCCGTGGACACCGGGGAGCTGTTTTTT | CASSIPTGTSGAVDTGELFF
NA | TRBJ2-3 | TRBV19 | few | TGTGCCAGTAGTATAGACAGGGAGGTAGGCACAGATACGCAGTATTTT | CASSIDREVGTDTQYF
NA | TRBJ1-2 | TRBV28 | NA | TGTGCCAGCAGTTCCTCCGGGACAAGTATCTATGGCTACACCTTC | CASSSSGTSIYGYTF
NA | TRBJ1-1 | TRBV6-1 | NA | TGTGCCAGCAGTGATCGGCAGGTCACTGAAGCTTTCTTT | CASSDRQVTEAFF
NA | TRBJ1-6 | TRBV7-2 | once | TGTGCCAGCTCATCGAGACTGGACTATAATTCACCCCTCCACTTT | CASSSRLDYNSPLHF
NA | TRBJ1-2 | TRBV6-1 | once | TGTGCCAGCAGTGAAAGCGGCGGGGGCTCTATCTTTGGCTACACCTTC | CASSESGGGSIFGYTF
NA | TRBJ2-4 | TRBV12-3/TRBV12-4 | NA | TGTGCCAGCAGTTTAGGGAGGGAGTTTAACTTC | CASSLGREFNF
TRBD1 | TRBJ1-2 | TRBV27 | NA | TGTGCCAGCAGCGCGGCGACAGGGGTTGGGAAAGGCTACACCTTC | CASSAATGVGKGYTF
TRBD1 | TRBJ1-4 | TRBV15 | NA | TGTGCCACCAGCCCGCGACAGGGGACCGCTAATGAAAAACTGTTTTTT | CATSPRQGTANEKLFF
TRBD1 | TRBJ2-2 | TRBV3-1/TRBV3-2 | NA | TGTGCCAGCAGTCGTTCGGGACAGACAGCCGGGGAGCTGTTTTTT | CASSRSGQTAGELFF
TRBD2 | TRBJ2-1 | TRBV19 | NA | TGTGCCAGTAGTATTTCACTAGCGGGAGCCTACAATGAGCAGTTCTTC | CASSISLAGAYNEQFF
NA | TRBJ1-6 | TRBV19 | NA | TGTGCCAGTACCTCGCAGGGGTCACCCCTCCACTTT | CASTSQGSPLHF
NA | TRBJ2-5 | TRBV27 | NA | TGTGCCAGCAGTCGCCCGGGGGTAGAGACCCAGTACTTC | CASSRPGVETQYF
NA | TRBJ1-4 | TRBV7-9 | few | TGTGCCAGCAGCAGGGTCGCTAATGAAAAACTGTTTTTT | CASSRVANEKLFF